The entry that follows covers one T cell receptor (beta chain) sequence. Its antigen is unidentified. The data are from a study of OX40 agonist ivuxolimab in advanced cancers. Study context: Dose-escalation subjects each had hepatocellular carcinoma, melanoma, renal cell or head and neck cancer. Treatment received earlier with anti-PD-1, anti-PD-L1 or anti-CTLA-4 agents was allowed, and approximately 44% had some.

Study observations and caveats: Expanded clones belonging to CD8+ T cells outnumbered, on average, those of CD4+. Partial responders dosed at 0.1-3.0 mg/kg displayed clonal expansion ranking among the lowest.

TCRdb's table, derived via immunoSEQ multiplex PCR, lists solely in-frame clones and lacks some. This sample has tens of thousands of clones; about nine tenths occur once, and the top ten carry 4% to 5%. The V gene's germline CDR1 is MNHNS and CDR2 SASEGT. V lost 3 bases and J lost 5, with 7 bases in between. This CDR3 spans 13 amino acids. Specimen: CD4+ or CD8+ T cells sorted from blood, collected in a trial of the OX40 agonist ivuxolimab. The genes are TRBV6-1 and TRBJ2-2; D gene unclear. The receptor comes from an adult with an advanced solid tumor such as melanoma, head and neck, liver or kidney cancer. For the CDR3, the DNA is TGTGCCAGCAGTGACTCAGATACCGGGGAGCTGTTTTTT. Translated, it gives CASSDSDTGELFF.